Listed below are T cell receptor beta chains from one sample, sequenced in a study of CD8 T cells in ankylosing spondylitis. TCRdb re-derived calls from the 5' RACE reads in MiXCR, one entry per CDR3 protein. The sample has 130,000 or so distinct CDR3 sequences, about 7% seen once; the top ten hold roughly an eighth. What was sequenced was blood, either unsorted or a sorted T cell fraction (not recorded which). Source of these receptors: a male donor with ankylosing spondylitis or in good health (not recorded which). Each CDR3 is given with its conserved first and last residue. The D gene is left open where the match is weak. A row's size may be missing; if present it is once, few, many or a size class.

TRBJ2-7	TRBV19	many	.	CASWHFGDYEQYF	TGTGCCAGCTGGCACTTTGGGGACTACGAGCAGTACTTC
TRBJ1-6	TRBV4-2	many	TRBD1	CASSQATGGDSPLHF	TGTGCCAGCAGCCAAGCAACAGGGGGCGACTCACCCCTCCACTTT
TRBJ2-7	TRBV11-2	many	TRBD2	CASSIAGARLSEQYF	TGTGCCAGCAGCATAGCGGGGGCCCGTCTGAGCGAGCAGTACTTC
TRBJ2-2	TRBV18	many	.	CASSQAYTGELFF	TGTGCCAGCTCACAGGCCTACACCGGGGAGCTGTTTTTT
TRBJ1-2	TRBV7-8	many	TRBD1	CASSKQGEWGYTF	TGTGCCAGCAGTAAACAGGGGGAATGGGGCTACACCTTC
TRBJ2-7	TRBV7-9	many	.	CASSLSASYEQYF	TGTGCCAGCAGCTTATCCGCCAGCTACGAGCAGTACTTC
TRBJ2-2	TRBV7-7	.	TRBD1	CASSLADRANTGELFF	TGTGCCAGCAGCTTGGCGGACAGGGCCAACACCGGGGAGCTGTTTTTT
TRBJ2-3	TRBV9	many	.	CASSVVPSTDTQYF	TGTGCCAGCAGCGTAGTCCCCTCCACAGATACGCAGTATTTT
TRBJ2-7	TRBV7-2	many	TRBD2	CASSYQAGGAYEQYF	TGTGCCAGCAGTTACCAAGCGGGAGGTGCCTACGAGCAGTACTTC
TRBJ2-2	TRBV5-1	many	TRBD1	CASTRDSNTGELFF	TGCGCCAGCACCCGGGACAGTAACACCGGGGAGCTGTTTTTT
TRBJ2-5	TRBV12-3/TRBV12-4	many	.	CASQWGRRQETQYF	TGTGCCAGCCAGTGGGGGCGAAGGCAAGAGACCCAGTACTTC
TRBJ1-1	TRBV20-1	many	.	CSASDRGANPEAFF	TGCAGTGCTAGCGACCGGGGGGCAAACCCTGAAGCTTTCTTT
TRBJ2-7	TRBV20-1	many	TRBD1	CSAHRRDRAFYEQYF	TGCAGTGCACACAGGCGGGACAGGGCATTTTACGAGCAGTACTTC
TRBJ1-2	TRBV20-1	many	TRBD1	CSAPTGTDGYTF	TGCAGTGCACCGACAGGGACGGATGGCTACACCTTC
TRBJ2-1	TRBV28	many	TRBD1	CASSETGTGGREQFF	TGTGCCAGCAGTGAAACCGGGACAGGGGGCAGGGAGCAGTTCTTC
TRBJ2-7	TRBV6-1	few	TRBD1	CASRLFPRDRSSYEQYF	TGTGCCAGCAGACTCTTCCCCCGGGACAGGAGCTCCTACGAGCAGTACTTC
TRBJ2-7	TRBV5-1	many	.	CASSYPGIYEQYF	TGCGCCAGCAGCTACCCGGGGATTTACGAGCAGTACTTC
TRBJ1-4	TRBV5-1	many	.	CASSLRTVNEKLFF	TGCGCCAGCAGCTTGAGGACCGTTAATGAAAAACTGTTTTTT
TRBJ1-6	TRBV4-1	few	TRBD1	CASSQTQGALDSPLHF	TGCGCCAGCAGCCAAACACAGGGGGCTTTAGATTCACCCCTCCACTTT
TRBJ2-5	TRBV5-1	many	TRBD1	CASSKGTGEETQYF	TGCGCCAGCAGCAAGGGTACAGGGGAGGAGACCCAGTACTTC
TRBJ1-2	TRBV15	many	TRBD1	CATRQTGRGYTF	TGTGCCACCAGACAGACAGGGCGAGGCTACACCTTC
TRBJ2-1	TRBV5-1	many	.	CASSPVPGVEGGEQFF	TGCGCCAGCAGCCCGGTCCCAGGGGTTGAAGGAGGTGAGCAGTTCTTC
TRBJ2-2	TRBV5-1	many	.	CASSEQIRGLGGTGELFF	TGCGCCAGCAGCGAACAAATCCGGGGGCTGGGAGGCACCGGGGAGCTGTTTTTT
TRBJ1-5	TRBV7-9	many	TRBD1	CASSQGAYGNQPQHF	TGTGCCAGCAGCCAGGGGGCATATGGGAATCAGCCCCAGCATTTT
TRBJ2-3	TRBV5-1	once	.	CASSLQGIDTQYF	TGCGCCAGCAGCTTGCAGGGCATAGATACGCAGTATTTT
TRBJ1-1	TRBV4-3	many	TRBD1	CASSQTRDRGSTEAFF	TGCGCCAGCAGCCAAACCCGGGACAGGGGTAGTACTGAAGCTTTCTTT
TRBJ1-5	TRBV20-1	many	.	CSASWGTNQPQHF	TGCAGTGCTAGTTGGGGAACAAATCAGCCCCAGCATTTT
TRBJ2-7	TRBV12-3/TRBV12-4	many	.	CASSFETYAYEQYF	TGTGCCAGCAGTTTCGAAACTTACGCCTACGAGCAGTACTTC
TRBJ1-3	TRBV9	many	.	CASSVGPTSGNTIYF	TGTGCCAGCAGCGTGGGACCGACCTCTGGAAACACCATATATTTT
TRBJ1-2	TRBV12-3/TRBV12-4	many	.	CASSLFVGQVNYGYTF	TGTGCCAGCAGTTTATTTGTTGGGCAGGTGAACTATGGCTACACCTTC
TRBJ1-4	TRBV7-2	many	TRBD1	CASSFLGTATNEKLFF	TGTGCCAGCAGCTTTTTAGGGACAGCAACTAATGAGAAACTGTTTTTT
TRBJ2-1	TRBV18	many	TRBD1	CASSQETGNEQFF	TGTGCCAGCTCACAGGAGACAGGGAATGAGCAGTTCTTC
TRBJ1-1	TRBV29-1	many	TRBD1	CSGDPGQDTEAFF	TGCAGCGGAGATCCGGGACAGGACACTGAAGCTTTCTTT
TRBJ2-3	TRBV3-1	many	.	CASSHRGYTDTQYF	TGTGCCAGCAGCCACCGGGGCTACACAGATACGCAGTATTTT
TRBJ1-1	TRBV30	.	TRBD1	CAWARTGGGTEAFF	TGTGCCTGGGCTCGGACAGGGGGAGGCACTGAAGCTTTCTTT
TRBJ1-1	TRBV5-5	many	.	CASSYLPRRENTEAFF	TGTGCCAGCAGCTACCTACCCAGACGGGAGAACACTGAAGCTTTCTTT
TRBJ2-3	TRBV20-1	many	.	CSASLGAPDTQYF	TGCAGTGCTAGTCTGGGGGCCCCAGATACGCAGTATTTT
TRBJ2-3	TRBV5-5	many	.	CASSLSSGRTDTQYF	TGTGCCAGCAGCTTGTCTTCCGGACGCACAGATACGCAGTATTTT
TRBJ2-7	TRBV20-1	.	.	CSATSSHEQYF	TGCAGTGCTACCTCTTCCCACGAGCAGTACTTC
TRBJ1-6	TRBV10-3	few	.	CAIGEGHSPLHF	TGTGCCATCGGTGAAGGGCACTCACCCCTCCACTTT
TRBJ1-5	TRBV5-1	many	.	CASSYLGGKEPQHF	TGCGCCAGCAGCTACCTCGGGGGAAAGGAGCCCCAGCATTTT
TRBJ2-7	TRBV5-1	many	TRBD1	CASSSGQGIYEQYF	TGCGCCAGCAGCTCAGGACAGGGAATCTACGAGCAGTACTTC
TRBJ2-3	TRBV3-1	many	.	CASSPRTESDTQYF	TGTGCCAGCAGCCCCAGGACGGAATCAGATACGCAGTATTTT
TRBJ2-2	TRBV9	many	.	CASRWTENTGELFF	TGTGCCAGCAGGTGGACAGAGAACACCGGGGAGCTGTTTTTT
TRBJ1-2	TRBV6-6	many	TRBD1	CASSGGGIYGYTF	TGTGCCAGCTCAGGGGGGGGAATCTATGGCTACACCTTC
TRBJ2-7	TRBV28	many	.	CASSLSTGWDEQYF	TGTGCCAGCAGTTTATCAACAGGGTGGGACGAGCAGTACTTC